The 30 T cell receptor beta chains listed next were all sequenced from one sample in a study of blood T cells in healthy people across ages. A second PCR, run for roughly 7 to 11 cycles, used a sample-barcoded 5' primer plus a J-beta primer mix. TCRdb redid the calling of the 5' RACE reads with MiXCR, one entry per CDR3 protein. The sample shows about 830,000 distinct CDR3 sequences, 55% to 65% of them seen only once. The sample comprised blood. The source is a man aged 25-45 years in good health.

This chain uses TRBV30 with TRBJ2-4; D might be TRBD1 (6 bases). The closer fit of TRBJ2-7 to the DNA end suggests the J call may be wrong. The CDR3 is 12 residues long. Germline V gives CDR1 GTSNPN, CDR2 SVGIG (reference sequence). CDR3 DNA: TGTGCCTGGAGCCCGGACAGCTACGAGCAGTACTTC. It yields the protein CAWSPDSYEQYF.

This clonotype was picked up a small number of times. The V call is TRBV7-2, the J call TRBJ2-7; D may match TRBD1 or TRBD2 (5 bases each). The germline CDR1 and CDR2 sequences are SGHTA and FQGNSA. CDR3 length equals 14 residues. V was clipped by 3 bases and J by 5 bases, with 14 bases between them. Written as DNA, the CDR3 is TGTGCCAGCAGCTTCCACCGGGGCAGGGACGAGCAGTACTTC. Translating gives CASSFHRGRDEQYF.

This clonotype was detected only a few times. The chain links TRBV3-1 to TRBJ2-3; D gene ambiguous. Germline CDR1 LGHDT, CDR2 YNNKEL (reference sequence). V lost 1 base and J lost 0, with 8 bases in between. This CDR3 has 15 residues. CDR3 sequence: CASSQVVTSTDTQYF. The CDR3 region has the DNA TGTGCCAGCAGCCAAGTAGTAACTAGCACAGATACGCAGTATTTT.

The chain links TRBV20-1 to TRBJ2-3, with 7 nucleotides matching TRBD2. This CDR3 spans 14 amino acids. Germline V gene data show CDR1 as DFQATT and CDR2 as SNEGSKA (reference sequence). After removal of 6 bases from V and 5 bases from J, the junction contained 11 bases not matched to a gene. The CDR3 coding sequence is TGCAGTGCCACCCCGGCTAGCGGTGTAGATACGCAGTATTTT. It is translated as CSATPASGVDTQYF.

This clonotype has just a few counts. The rearrangement joins TRBV12-3 or TRBV12-4 to TRBJ1-2, with D perhaps TRBD1 (5 bases). Trimming took off 2 bases at V and 6 bases at J, with 16 bases between the two ends. This CDR3 has 15 amino acids. The chain's CDR3 is CASSLSGTLADGYTF. In DNA form, the CDR3 reads TGTGCCAGCAGTTTATCCGGGACCTTAGCAGATGGCTACACCTTC.

This clonotype was seen just once. The chain uses TRBV7-9 and TRBJ1-2; 7 bases align to TRBD1. CDR1 and CDR2 from the germline V gene are SEHNR and FQNEAQ (reference sequence). The CDR3 length is 14 residues. V was clipped by 6 bases and J by 4 bases; unmatched bases: 8. The CDR3 DNA follows: TGTGCCAGCAGTCGTCTACAGGGGTCCTATGGCTACACCTTC. It specifies CASSRLQGSYGYTF. Full variable domain (rest looked up from reference TRBV7-9 and TRBJ1-2): DTGVSQNPRHKITKRGQNVTFRCDPISEHNRLYWYRQTLGQGPEFLTYFQNEAQLEKSRLLSDRFSAERPKGSFSTLEIQRTEQGDSAMYLCASSRLQGSYGYTFGSGTRLTVV.

The chain combines TRBV27 with TRBJ1-1; D unclear. Germline V gene sequence: CDR1 MNHEY, CDR2 SMNVEV (reference sequence). Trimming left V 5 bases short and J 7 bases short, with 14 bases between. The CDR3 is 13 residues long. CDR3 coding DNA: TGTGCCAGCAGTCCACGGACCCCTGGTGAAGCTTTCTTT. Encoded protein: CASSPRTPGEAFF.

This rearrangement joins TRBV18 to TRBJ2-7; TRBD2 might be the D (6 bases). CDR3 length: 17 amino acids. Between the trimmed V and J ends, which lost 3 bases and 0 bases, there was a span of 18 bases. CDR1 and CDR2 from the germline V gene are KGHSH and LQKENI. The CDR3, as DNA: TGTGCCAGCTCACCCCCGTCGGAGCGGGTTATCTCCTACGAGCAGTACTTC. Translating it yields CASSPPSERVISYEQYF.

About this clonotype itself: Compared with germline, one end of the junction differs, possibly owing to a read error. The chain couples TRBV24-1 to TRBJ2-6, with D maybe TRBD1 (6 bases). The CDR3 has 14 amino acids. Germline V lookup: CDR1 KGHDR, CDR2 SFDVKD. The CDR3 loop is CATSGEAGADVLTF. Here the CDR3 DNA reads TGTGCCACCTCAGGGGAAGCTGGGGCCGACGTCCTGACTTTC.

V is TRBV4-2 and J is TRBJ2-2; D is unclear. Germline CDR1 and CDR2: LGHNA and YNFKEQ. V was pared by 0 bases and J by 8 bases, with 13 bases between. The CDR3 contains 15 residues. CDR3: CASSQEDLSNGELFF. CDR3 DNA sequence: TGTGCCAGCAGCCAAGAGGACCTATCAAATGGGGAGCTGTTTTTT.

The J gene is TRBJ2-7, the V gene TRBV20-1; D possibly uses TRBD1 or TRBD2 (5 bases each). V was trimmed by 4 bases and J by 0 bases, leaving 13 bases between them. Germline V gives CDR1 DFQATT, CDR2 SNEGSKA (reference sequence). This CDR3 has 14 residues. The CDR3 region has the DNA TGCAGTGCTATGGGGGAATATGTCTCCTACGAGCAGTACTTC. It encodes CSAMGEYVSYEQYF.

The chain has TRBV29-1 and TRBJ2-3; 9 positions agree with TRBD2. This CDR3 is built from 13 residues. Germline lookup yields CDR1 SQVTM and CDR2 ANQGSEA. CDR3 sequence reads: CSGEAGGLDTQYF. CDR3 sequence (DNA): TGCAGTGGCGAGGCGGGGGGGCTTGATACGCAGTATTTT.

This chain uses TRBV9 with TRBJ2-6; no definite D call. The CDR3 runs to 16 residues. Germline V lookup: CDR1 SGDLS, CDR2 YYNGEE. V was clipped by 2 bases and J by 2 bases, with 11 bases between them. The CDR3 spells CASSVGTMAGANVLTF. In nucleotides, the CDR3 is TGTGCCAGCAGCGTGGGCACCATGGCTGGGGCCAACGTCCTGACTTTC. Full variable domain (missing parts from reference TRBV9 and TRBJ2-6): DSGVTQTPKHLITATGQRVTLRCSPRSGDLSVYWYQQSLDQGLQFLIQYYNGEERAKGNILERFSAQQFPDLHSELNLSSLELGDSALYFCASSVGTMAGANVLTFGAGSRLTVL.

This clonotype has a handful of counts. V and J are TRBV7-2 and TRBJ1-2, with 8 nucleotides matching TRBD1. The CDR3 contains 14 residues. V lost 0 bases, J lost 8 bases, and 5 bases stayed unmatched. The germline V gene encodes CDR1 SGHTA and CDR2 FQGNSA. The CDR3 region has the DNA TGTGCCAGCAGCTTAGCCTCAGGGGGCGACGGCTACACCTTC. Protein sequence: CASSLASGGDGYTF.

This clonotype was seen a handful of times. This sequence joins TRBV20-1 and TRBJ2-7; D gene unclear. Germline loops: CDR1 DFQATT, CDR2 SNEGSKA (reference sequence). With 5 bases removed from V and 1 base from J, the gap between germline ends came to 12 bases. This CDR3 contains 13 residues. The CDR3: CSAALGGSYEQYF. CDR3 DNA: TGCAGTGCTGCCTTAGGTGGTTCCTACGAGCAGTACTTC.

This chain uses TRBV10-2 with TRBJ2-1; D possibly corresponds to TRBD2 (6 bases). The V and J ends lost 6 bases and 7 bases respectively, with 19 bases between them. Germline assignment: CDR1 WSHSY and CDR2 SAAADI. This CDR3 region has 15 residues. CDR3 protein: CASRPLGGVRNEQFF. The CDR3 bases are TGCGCCAGCAGACCCCTCGGGGGAGTTCGGAATGAGCAGTTCTTC.

This clonotype was seen a handful of times. The gene calls are TRBV4-2 and TRBJ1-4, with D unclear. Germline CDR1 LGHNA, CDR2 YNFKEQ. Trimming pared 5 bases from V and 0 bases from J, leaving 10 bases between. The CDR3 sequence is 15 residues long. CDR3 nucleotides: TGTGCCAGCAGCAACCCAGATGCAACTAATGAAAAACTGTTTTTT. Its protein is CASSNPDATNEKLFF.

This rearrangement joins TRBV7-2 to TRBJ2-7; 11 nucleotides line up with TRBD1. This CDR3 is 19 amino acids long. J was trimmed by 4 bases and V by 5 bases; bases with no gene match: 19. Germline values: CDR1 SGHTA, CDR2 FQGNSA. The CDR3 here is CASSTSPLSDRGHLYEQYF. CDR3 coding DNA: TGTGCCAGCAGCACTAGCCCTCTCTCGGACAGGGGGCATCTGTACGAGCAGTACTTC.

This clonotype was observed a single time. The chain is built from TRBV7-2 and TRBJ1-2; the match to TRBD1 covers 7 bases. Germline V lookup: CDR1 SGHTA, CDR2 FQGNSA. The trim removed 5 bases at V and 4 bases at J, leaving 4 bases unmatched. This CDR3 is built from 13 residues. The CDR3 nucleotides read TGTGCCAGCAGCGACCCAGGGGGCTATGGCTACACCTTC. This encodes CASSDPGGYGYTF.

The table lists this clonotype with a few counts. The V call is TRBV4-2, the J call TRBJ1-2; D remains unclear. V lost 0 bases and J 2 bases, leaving 10 bases between the germline ends. Germline V gene sequence: CDR1 LGHNA, CDR2 YNFKEQ. CDR3 length: 15 residues. CDR3: CASSQDEGRNYGYTF. CDR3 DNA sequence: TGTGCCAGCAGCCAAGATGAGGGCAGGAACTATGGCTACACCTTC.

This clonotype was found a few times. The chain joins TRBV7-2 to TRBJ2-5, with a tentative D call TRBD2 (6 bases). There are 15 residues in the CDR3. CDR1 is SGHTA, CDR2 FQGNSA, per germline. V lost 1 base, J lost 4 bases, and 13 bases lay in between. Here the CDR3 reads CASSLEGGAGETQYF. In DNA, the CDR3 is TGTGCCAGCAGCTTAGAGGGAGGAGCGGGAGAGACCCAGTACTTC.

This clonotype was detected only a few times. This sequence joins TRBV7-2 and TRBJ2-5, with 7 bases lining up with TRBD2. V was clipped by 2 bases and J by 1 base; unmatched bases: 7. This CDR3 spans 16 amino acids. The germline gives CDR1 SGHTA, CDR2 FQGNSA. This CDR3 is CASSLYGSGLQETQYF. The DNA for the CDR3 is TGTGCCAGCAGCTTATATGGTAGCGGGCTCCAAGAGACCCAGTACTTC.

The DNA of the CDR3 is TGCGCCAGCAGCCAAGAAGGACAGGGGGTTCGTGAGCAGTTCTTC. It yields the protein CASSQEGQGVREQFF. This chain joins TRBV4-3 and TRBJ2-1, with 10 bases lining up with TRBD1. The germline gives CDR1 LGHNA, CDR2 YSLEER. The CDR3 covers 15 residues. J gave up 9 bases and V 0 bases, and 5 bases lay outside the gene matches.

The chain carries TRBV7-9 and TRBJ2-1; D possibly corresponds to TRBD1 (5 bases). The CDR3 is made up of 15 amino acids. V lost 3 bases to trimming and J lost 6 bases, with 15 bases between them. Germline CDR1 and CDR2: SEHNR and FQNEAQ (reference sequence). CDR3 in amino acids: CASSFWGQGSNEQFF. The CDR3 DNA is TGTGCCAGCAGCTTTTGGGGCCAAGGTAGCAATGAGCAGTTCTTC.

The rearrangement joins TRBV7-2 to TRBJ1-1, with D possibly matching TRBD1 (5 bases). Germline lookup yields CDR1 SGHTA and CDR2 FQGNSA. V was pared by 11 bases and J by 1 base, with 14 bases between. The CDR3 covers 13 residues. The CDR3 bases are TGTGCCGGGGCCCAGGAGAGGAACACTGAAGCTTTCTTT. It yields the protein CAGAQERNTEAFF.

The chain links TRBV2 to TRBJ2-3; D perhaps matches TRBD1 (8 bases). Germline V lookup: CDR1 SNHLY, CDR2 FYNNEI. Trimming removed 6 bases from V and 1 base from J, with 17 bases in between. The CDR3 consists of 16 residues. The CDR3, as DNA: TGTGCCAGCAGCGGGAGGACAGGGTGGGGCACAGATACGCAGTATTTT. Protein sequence: CASSGRTGWGTDTQYF.

This chain connects TRBV20-1 to TRBJ2-4; D could derive from TRBD1 or TRBD2 (5 bases each). Judging by the DNA end, TRBJ2-5 fits better; the J call may be wrong. Germline lookup yields CDR1 DFQATT and CDR2 SNEGSKA (reference sequence). CDR3 size: 13 residues. The CDR3 loop is CSAPGQGVETQYF. For the CDR3, the DNA is TGCAGTGCTCCAGGGCAGGGAGTGGAGACCCAGTACTTC.

This chain joins TRBV10-3 and TRBJ1-4; unclear D gene. Trimming removed 0 bases from V and 0 bases from J, with 8 bases in between. There are 16 residues in the CDR3. Germline CDR1 reads ENHRY; CDR2 reads SYGVKD. CDR3 amino acids: CAISESQLSTNEKLFF. Here the CDR3 DNA reads TGTGCCATCAGTGAGTCACAACTCTCAACTAATGAAAAACTGTTTTTT.

This chain uses TRBV6-5 with TRBJ2-2; D not certain. Per germline, CDR1 MNHEY and CDR2 SVGAGI. This CDR3 has 15 amino acids. The ends were cut back, 2 bases at V and 3 bases at J, with 10 bases in the middle. Written as DNA, the CDR3 is TGTGCCAGCAGTTACGACACCCTCTACACCGGGGAGCTGTTTTTT. It translates to CASSYDTLYTGELFF.

This clonotype has a handful of counts. The chain has TRBV6-2 or TRBV6-3 and TRBJ1-5; maybe TRBD1 (5 bases). This CDR3 is built from 13 residues. Germline-derived CDR1 and CDR2 are MNHEY and SVGEGT. V lost 8 bases to trimming and J lost 0 bases, with 8 bases between them. As DNA, the CDR3 is TGTGCCAGCGGTCAGGGTAGCAATCAGCCCCAGCATTTT. This gives the protein CASGQGSNQPQHF.